This T cell receptor beta chain comes out of a study of shared clonotypes between healthy human individuals. For unsorted samples, genomic DNA was extracted from 75 million to 90 million PBMCs. The germline V and J ends were trimmed by 5 bases and 9 bases, with 16 bases remaining between them. Germline assignment: CDR1 SGHTA and CDR2 FQGNSA. The length of the CDR3 is 13 residues. This clone was counted a single time. This likely stems from a read error, as it lies one base from a far larger clone. Profiling relied on immunoSEQ multiplex PCR, and the TCRdb table lists in-frame clones only, not all of them. The sample includes about 500,000 clones, roughly three quarters of them seen just once.

The source is a woman in her thirties or forties in good health. Some clones in this sample may be carry-over from other donors' samples. Sample: PBMCs. This rearrangement joins TRBV7-2 to TRBJ2-5; D possibly matches TRBD1 or TRBD2 (5 bases each). The DNA of the CDR3 is TGTGCCAGCAGCGAGGGGATACTTATGGCCCAGTACTTC. Protein product: CASSEGILMAQYF.